Detailed here is one T cell receptor (beta chain). Its antigen has not been determined. No clone much larger than this one lies a single base away; base qualities are absent. The study evaluated CTLA-4 blockade (ipilimumab) given together with focal radiation therapy in patients who had chemo-refractory metastatic non-small-cell lung cancer. Receptor amplification or capture employed the immunoSEQ multiplex PCR assay. TCRdb's version of the immuneACCESS table is confined to in-frame rearrangements and falls short of the full clone set. An unresolved V gene accounts for under half of the shortfall where checked; the remainder is of unknown origin. In all, the sample holds fewer than 85,000 clones, and around 86% of those were seen once. 0.87% of the sample comes from the top ten. This entry belongs to a study of radiotherapy plus CTLA-4 blockade in lung cancer (dated by TCRdb to between 2018 and 2020). General notes on the study: Among enrolled patients, around 20% had an objective response and roughly 33% reached disease control.

Via the germline V gene, CDR1 is MDHEN and CDR2 SYDVKM. Compared with germline, V lacks 5 bases and J lacks 1 base; bases without a gene match: 9. The CDR3 goes from the cysteine to the phenylalanine over 17 residues. Just the 51-base CDR3 DNA is kept, in frame starting at base 1. General conclusions and limits of the study: After treatment with radiotherapy and ipilimumab, TCR clones that came from tumors expanded in the peripheral blood. The strongest predictors of response, as reported, were early dynamic changes in blood T cell clones along with a rise in serum interferon-beta after radiation.

The sequences come from peripheral blood, collected from a patient treated with radiotherapy plus ipilimumab. Recombination joined TRBV28 with TRBJ2-1; a stretch of 9 junction bases matches TRBD2. This TCR derives from a human donor with non-small cell lung cancer who had stable disease on radiotherapy plus ipilimumab. CDR3 sequence: CASSRPTSGLSYNEQFF. The bases read TGTGCCAGCAGTCGGCCGACTAGCGGACTGTCCTACAATGAGCAGTTCTTC.